One sample yielded the 10 T cell receptor beta chains listed below, sequenced in a study of cytomegalovirus exposure and HLA in healthy donors. 60 Vbeta and 13 Jbeta primers were used in PCR. The assay was immunoSEQ multiplex PCR, and TCRdb's table has in-frame clones only and misses some. Here the sample spans approximately 100,000 clones, about 85% being singletons. The specimen sequenced was PBMCs. The receptors were sampled from a man aged 40-55 years in good health and CMV-seropositive.

This chain uses TRBV6-6 with TRBJ2-3; possible D gene TRBD2, 6 bases. V was clipped by 8 bases and J by 5 bases, with 14 bases between them. There are 13 residues in the CDR3. Germline V lookup: CDR1 MNHNY, CDR2 SVGAGI (reference sequence). DNA of the CDR3: TGTGCCAGCCTCCGGGGGACTCAAGATACGCAGTATTTT. It translates to CASLRGTQDTQYF.

This clone was recorded a few times. CDR3 bases: TGTGCTAGTGGTTTGGGACTTACGCAGTATTTT. This gives the protein CASGLGLTQYF. The rearrangement joins TRBV12-5 to TRBJ2-3, with D uncertain. Germline assignment: CDR1 LGHNT and CDR2 FRNRAP. Trimming pared 1 base from V and 8 bases from J, leaving 4 bases between. The CDR3 loop spans 11 amino acids.

This rearrangement joins TRBV7-9 to TRBJ1-6; a possible D gene is TRBD1 (6 bases). The CDR3 sequence is 15 residues long. Trimming removed 4 bases at V and 9 bases at J, with 16 bases between. Per germline, CDR1 SEHNR and CDR2 FQNEAQ (reference sequence). The CDR3 protein is CASSSNTGRISPLHF. In nucleotides, the CDR3 is TGTGCCAGCAGCTCAAACACAGGGAGAATTTCACCCCTCCACTTT. Using reference TRBV7-9 and TRBJ1-6 for the parts outside the CDR3, the full variable domain is DTGVSQNPRHKITKRGQNVTFRCDPISEHNRLYWYRQTLGQGPEFLTYFQNEAQLEKSRLLSDRFSAERPKGSFSTLEIQRTEQGDSAMYLCASSSNTGRISPLHFGNGTRLTVT.

The chain's CDR3 is CASSLEGAINTIYF. In nucleotides, the CDR3 is TGTGCCAGCAGCTTAGAAGGGGCAATAAACACCATATATTTT. The chain joins TRBV7-8 to TRBJ1-3, with D possibly being TRBD1 (5 bases). The V and J ends lost 1 base and 6 bases respectively, with 10 bases between them. Germline V gene sequence: CDR1 SGHVS, CDR2 FQNEAQ. The CDR3 runs to 14 residues.

The chain recombines TRBV5-1 with TRBJ2-7, with 7 bases that match TRBD1. This CDR3 is 13 amino acids long. Germline values: CDR1 SGHRS, CDR2 YFSETQ. With V trimmed by 4 bases and J by 6 bases, 7 bases remained unmatched. The CDR3 here is CASSGDSGTEQYF. Here the CDR3 DNA reads TGCGCCAGCAGCGGGGACAGTGGGACCGAGCAGTACTTC.

This chain connects TRBV5-4 to TRBJ1-6, with 8 nucleotides matching TRBD1. Per germline, CDR1 SGHNT and CDR2 YYREEE (reference sequence). This CDR3 is 16 amino acids long. The V and J ends lost 0 bases and 7 bases, in that order; junction bases with no gene match: 6. CDR3 in amino acids: CASSLAPGGRNSPLHF. CDR3 coding DNA: TGTGCCAGCAGCTTGGCCCCAGGGGGCAGGAATTCACCCCTCCACTTT.

This clone was seen a single time. This sequence joins TRBV20-1 and TRBJ2-3; TRBD2 matches at 8 bases. Germline CDR1 reads DFQATT; CDR2 reads SNEGSKA (reference sequence). J lost 10 bases, V lost 5 bases, and 5 bases had no gene match. CDR3 length: 11 residues. The CDR3 sequence: CSASLAAAQYF. Written as DNA, the CDR3 is TGCAGTGCTTCACTAGCGGCGGCGCAGTATTTT.

This chain uses TRBV27 with TRBJ2-3; D gene unclear. This CDR3 has 14 residues. Germline lookup yields CDR1 MNHEY and CDR2 SMNVEV (reference sequence). V dropped 3 bases and J dropped 4 bases, with 11 bases sitting between them. For the CDR3, the DNA is TGTGCCAGCAGTTTCAACTCCCCCCCAGATACGCAGTATTTT. Translating it yields CASSFNSPPDTQYF.

This chain uses TRBV7-6 with TRBJ2-3; weak D call: TRBD1 (5 bases). This CDR3 is built from 13 residues. The germline V gene has CDR1 SGHVS and CDR2 FNYEAQ. V was trimmed by 3 bases and J by 4 bases, leaving 8 bases between them. The CDR3 bases are TGTGCCAGCAGCTTTCAGGGTCCAGATACGCAGTATTTT. This gives the protein CASSFQGPDTQYF.

J is TRBJ2-3 and V is TRBV14; 14 bases are a match to TRBD2. Trimming at V came to 8 bases and at J to 3 bases, leaving 16 bases not matched to a gene. This CDR3 region has 19 residues. CDR1 and CDR2 (germline): SGHDN, FVKESK. CDR3 in amino acids: CASRRPTGLAGVGTDTQYF. Written as DNA, the CDR3 is TGTGCCAGCCGCCGTCCGACGGGACTAGCGGGAGTAGGGACAGATACGCAGTATTTT.